Listed below are T cell receptor beta chains from one sample, sequenced in a study of blood T cell repertoires in COVID-19. Profiled with immunoSEQ multiplex PCR; TCRdb holds only in-frame clones, not every one. The sample carries approximately 40,000 clones, about 90% recorded once. The sequenced material came from peripheral blood. The receptors here all came from a woman of 80 years or more with acute or convalescent COVID-19. Each CDR3 is given with its conserved first and last residue. D genes are given only for firm matches. Clone size appears in some rows only: once, few, many, or a class for an expanded clone.

abundance: NA; j_gene: TRBJ1-1; d_gene: NA; v_gene: TRBV11-2; len: 13; CDR3nt: TGTGCCAGCGGGCTGGGGGGGGGCACTGAAGCTTTCTTT; CDR3aa: CASGLGGGTEAFF
abundance: NA; j_gene: TRBJ1-1; d_gene: TRBD1; v_gene: TRBV27; len: 21; CDR3nt: TGTGCCAGCAGTTTACGTTCCCCCCGACAGGGCAGGGGGACCCTTGATCTTGAAGCTTTCTTT; CDR3aa: CASSLRSPRQGRGTLDLEAFF
abundance: NA; j_gene: TRBJ2-2; d_gene: NA; v_gene: TRBV4-3; len: 14; CDR3nt: TGCGCCAGCAGCCAAGTCCGGGGAATCGGGGAGCTGTTTTTT; CDR3aa: CASSQVRGIGELFF
abundance: NA; j_gene: TRBJ1-1; d_gene: NA; v_gene: TRBV5-1; len: 15; CDR3nt: TGCGCCAGCAGCTTGTTGGCAGGGCCAAACACTGAAGCTTTCTTT; CDR3aa: CASSLLAGPNTEAFF
abundance: NA; j_gene: TRBJ2-3; d_gene: TRBD2; v_gene: TRBV5-1; len: 14; CDR3nt: TGCGCCAGCAGCTTGGGGACTAGCGGAGATACGCAGTATTTT; CDR3aa: CASSLGTSGDTQYF
abundance: NA; j_gene: TRBJ2-6; d_gene: NA; v_gene: TRBV5-4; len: 15; CDR3nt: TGTGCCAGCAGCCCGGACATCTCTGGGGCCAACGTCCTGACTTTC; CDR3aa: CASSPDISGANVLTF
abundance: NA; j_gene: TRBJ2-1; d_gene: TRBD2; v_gene: TRBV25-1; len: 14; CDR3nt: TGTGCCAGCAGTGTTGGCGGGGGGAGGGATGAGCAGTTCTTC; CDR3aa: CASSVGGGRDEQFF
abundance: NA; j_gene: TRBJ2-1; d_gene: TRBD1; v_gene: TRBV9; len: 15; CDR3nt: TGTGCCAGCAGCGCTCGGACAGGGGCCTACAATGAGCAGTTCTTC; CDR3aa: CASSARTGAYNEQFF
abundance: NA; j_gene: TRBJ1-5; d_gene: NA; v_gene: TRBV7-8; len: 16; CDR3nt: TGTGCCAGCAGCTTAAGCGCCACCTTAACCAATCAGCCCCAGCATTTT; CDR3aa: CASSLSATLTNQPQHF
abundance: once; j_gene: TRBJ1-5; d_gene: NA; v_gene: TRBV18; len: 14; CDR3nt: TGTGCCAGCTCACTGGACAGTCTCAATCAGCCCCAGCATTTT; CDR3aa: CASSLDSLNQPQHF
abundance: NA; j_gene: TRBJ2-2; d_gene: NA; v_gene: TRBV5-5; len: 16; CDR3nt: TGTGCCAGCAGCTTGATTACAGGGGGGGACACCGGGGAGCTGTTTTTT; CDR3aa: CASSLITGGDTGELFF
abundance: NA; j_gene: TRBJ1-5; d_gene: NA; v_gene: TRBV12-3/TRBV12-4; len: 13; CDR3nt: TGTGCCAGCAGTTTACGAGAAAATCAGCCCCAGCATTTT; CDR3aa: CASSLRENQPQHF
abundance: once; j_gene: TRBJ1-1; d_gene: NA; v_gene: TRBV7-8; len: 13; CDR3nt: TGTGCCAGCAGCCGACCAGGGGACACTGAAGCTTTCTTT; CDR3aa: CASSRPGDTEAFF
abundance: NA; j_gene: TRBJ2-7; d_gene: TRBD2; v_gene: TRBV18; len: 15; CDR3nt: TGTGCCAGCTCACCACCGAGCGGGGGGGCCCACGAGCAGTACTTC; CDR3aa: CASSPPSGGAHEQYF
abundance: NA; j_gene: TRBJ2-5; d_gene: NA; v_gene: TRBV15; len: 17; CDR3nt: TGTGCCACCAGCAGAGAGTGGGGGCAGGACCACCAAGAGACCCAGTACTTC; CDR3aa: CATSREWGQDHQETQYF